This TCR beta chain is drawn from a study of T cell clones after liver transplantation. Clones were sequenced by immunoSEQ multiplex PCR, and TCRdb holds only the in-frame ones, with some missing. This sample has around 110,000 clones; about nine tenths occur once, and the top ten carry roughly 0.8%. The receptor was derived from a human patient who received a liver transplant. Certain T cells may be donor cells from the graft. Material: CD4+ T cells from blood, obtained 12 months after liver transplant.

The CDR3 sequence is CASSDRQETQYF. The CDR3 region has the DNA TGTGCCAGCTCAGACAGACAAGAGACCCAGTACTTC. J is TRBJ2-5 and V is TRBV18, with D perhaps matching TRBD1 (5 bases). This CDR3 spans 12 amino acids. From germline, CDR1 is KGHSH and CDR2 LQKENI. Deletions cut 5 bases from V and 2 bases from J, with 6 bases between.